The T cell receptor (beta chain) described here comes from a study of control samples from healthy donors and cancer patients. The CDR3 length is 16 residues. V trimming: 4 bases; J trimming: 5 bases; junction bases outside the gene matches: 14. Germline loops: CDR1 SGDLS, CDR2 YYNGEE. Produced via immunoSEQ multiplex PCR; TCRdb's table is partial and in-frame only. The table for this sample gives approximately 190,000 clones. Sequenced material: blood. The source is a woman aged 30 to 39 in good health. The chain uses TRBV9 and TRBJ1-1, with 7 bases fitting TRBD1. CDR3 DNA sequence: TGTGCCAGCAGCACCGGGACAGCTTTGTGGGGTACTGAAGCTTTCTTT. The encoded protein is CASSTGTALWGTEAFF.